Presented here are 25 T cell receptor beta chains from one specimen sequenced in a study of T-cell memory formation after mild COVID-19 (dated by TCRdb to about 2021). The library was generated by 5' RACE. Sequencing took place on an Illumina NovaSeq 6000. TCRdb trimmed the raw reads at Q25, called clones with MiXCR and kept productive beta chains. Entries that share a CDR3 protein sequence are merged under the most common genes and DNA. Counted in this sample were 100,000 to 150,000 distinct CDR3 sequences; 5% to 6.5% of them appeared once. The ten largest clones represent approximately 2% of the sample. The material sequenced was PBMCs or a T cell subset sorted from them (not recorded which). The receptors stem from an adult woman who had mild COVID-19 (a few samples of this study predate the infection). The sample titles of this study are shuffled in the database, so cell type and time point are left out; the donor was told from shared clones.

V is TRBV10-2 and J is TRBJ2-7; a weak D match, TRBD1 (5 bases). Per the germline V gene, CDR1 is WSHSY and CDR2 is SAAADI. The V end lost 8 bases, the J end lost 4 bases, and 12 bases lay between the germline ends. This CDR3 contains 12 residues. DNA for the CDR3: TGCGCCAGCGGACAAATAAATTACGAGCAGTACTTC. Amino acids: CASGQINYEQYF.

This chain connects TRBV12-3 or TRBV12-4 to TRBJ2-7; D possibly corresponds to TRBD1 (5 bases). V was pared by 1 base and J by 3 bases, with 10 bases between. CDR3 size: 14 residues. The chain's CDR3 is CASSLGRQGYEQYF. As DNA, the CDR3 is TGTGCCAGCAGTTTAGGGCGGCAGGGCTACGAGCAGTACTTC.

The chain combines TRBV7-8 with TRBJ1-2; D possibly corresponds to TRBD1 (5 bases). V lost 4 bases and J lost 8, with 8 bases in between. Germline V gene lookup returns CDR1 SGHVS and CDR2 FQNEAQ. The CDR3 contains 11 residues. Written as DNA, the CDR3 is TGTGCCAGCAGCTCCGGGGGGGGCTACACCTTC. It specifies CASSSGGGYTF. Using reference TRBV7-8 and TRBJ1-2 for the parts outside the CDR3, the full variable domain is GAGVSQSPRYKVAKRGQDVALRCDPISGHVSLFWYQQALGQGPEFLTYFQNEAQLDKSGLPSDRFFAERPEGSVSTLKIQRTQQEDSAVYLCASSSGGGYTFGSGTRLTVV.

The sample holds a few counts of this clonotype. The chain combines TRBV5-6 with TRBJ2-1; D perhaps matches TRBD2 (5 bases). V was clipped by 5 bases and J by 7 bases, with 13 bases between them. The CDR3 sequence is 13 residues long. The germline CDR1 and CDR2 sequences are SGHDT and YYEEEE. CDR3 nucleotides: TGTGCCAGCAGACCAGGACTCCCGAATGAGCAGTTCTTC. Amino acid sequence: CASRPGLPNEQFF.

This clonotype was detected only a few times. The chain recombines TRBV3-1 with TRBJ1-5, with D tentatively TRBD1 (6 bases). The CDR3 is 15 amino acids. The germline CDR1 and CDR2 sequences are LGHDT and YNNKEL (reference sequence). The V end was cut by 4 bases, the J end by 2 bases, with 12 bases between. CDR3 amino acids: CASSLGGLGNQPQHF. CDR3 nucleotides: TGTGCCAGCAGCCTCGGGGGGCTGGGCAATCAGCCCCAGCATTTT.

This clonotype was seen more than once but under ten times. The J gene is TRBJ2-2, the V gene TRBV18; no firm D call. This CDR3 is built from 15 residues. Germline loops: CDR1 KGHSH, CDR2 LQKENI. V lost 0 bases to trimming and J lost 0 bases, with 5 bases between them. As DNA, the CDR3 is TGTGCCAGCTCACCACCCTATGCGAACACCGGGGAGCTGTTTTTT. Protein sequence: CASSPPYANTGELFF. The whole variable domain, remainder taken from reference TRBV18 and TRBJ2-2, is NAGVMQNPRHLVRRRGQEARLRCSPMKGHSHVYWYRQLPEEGLKFMVYLQKENIIDESGMPKERFSAEFPKEGPSILRIQQVVRGDSAAYFCASSPPYANTGELFFGEGSRLTVL.

CDR3 protein: CATSSKTGLSGNTIYF. The CDR3 bases are TGTGCCACCAGCAGTAAGACAGGTCTCTCTGGAAACACCATATATTTT. V and J are TRBV15 and TRBJ1-3, with D perhaps TRBD1 (6 bases). Germline V gene sequence: CDR1 LNHNV, CDR2 YYDKDF (reference sequence). The CDR3 loop spans 16 amino acids. V lost 3 bases and J lost 0, with 12 bases in between.

This chain uses TRBV20-1 with TRBJ2-3, with 8 bases fitting TRBD1. The CDR3 totals 14 residues. Trimming took 3 bases from V and 6 from J; bases not matched to a gene: 8. The germline V gene has CDR1 DFQATT and CDR2 SNEGSKA (reference sequence). The CDR3 nucleotides read TGCAGTGCTAGGGGGACAGGCGGAGCGGATACGCAGTATTTT. Protein: CSARGTGGADTQYF.

The table lists this clonotype with a few counts. The chain links TRBV20-1 to TRBJ2-5; TRBD2 agrees at 7 bases. CDR3 size: 13 residues. In germline, CDR1 is DFQATT, CDR2 SNEGSKA (reference sequence). With V trimmed by 6 bases and J by 2 bases, 6 bases remained unmatched. The CDR3 loop reads CSAAARGQETQYF. The DNA of the CDR3 is TGCAGTGCCGCTGCGCGGGGGCAAGAGACCCAGTACTTC.

At least ten counts were recorded for this clonotype. The chain carries TRBV10-3 and TRBJ2-5; D remains unclear. Trimming removed 3 bases at V and 5 bases at J, with 10 bases between. The germline gives CDR1 ENHRY, CDR2 SYGVKD. This CDR3 contains 13 residues. CDR3 coding DNA: TGTGCCATCAGTGAAATTCTGTATGAGACCCAGTACTTC. Its translation: CAISEILYETQYF.

The chain uses TRBV5-1 and TRBJ2-1, with D possibly matching TRBD1 (5 bases). V lost 0 bases, J lost 8 bases, and 18 bases lay in between. CDR1 and CDR2 (germline): SGHRS, YFSETQ. This CDR3 has 16 residues. The CDR3 region has the DNA TGCGCCAGCAGCTTGGGACAGACGAGGTTTGTTGATGAGCAGTTCTTC. Its protein product is CASSLGQTRFVDEQFF.

CDR3 sequence (DNA): TGTGCCAGCTCACCCTCTAGCGGCAATGAGCAGTTCTTC. Its protein product is CASSPSSGNEQFF. The rearrangement uses TRBV18 and TRBJ2-1, with TRBD2 matching 7 bases. This CDR3 has 13 amino acids. Germline trimming cut 3 bases from V and 6 bases from J; bases unmatched to any gene: 2. In germline, CDR1 is KGHSH, CDR2 LQKENI.

This clonotype was counted many times. The chain couples TRBV29-1 to TRBJ1-1; 8 bases fit TRBD1. Germline trimming cut 5 bases from V and 0 bases from J; bases unmatched to any gene: 8. There are 15 residues in the CDR3. Germline lookup yields CDR1 SQVTM and CDR2 ANQGSEA. The CDR3, as DNA: TGCAGCGTTAAGGGACAGGCGGGAATGAACACTGAAGCTTTCTTT. It is translated as CSVKGQAGMNTEAFF. The full variable domain, in which reference TRBV29-1 and TRBJ1-1 provide the parts outside the CDR3, is SAVISQKPSRDICQRGTSLTIQCQVDSQVTMMFWYRQQPGQSLTLIATANQGSEATYESGFVIDKFPISRPNLTFSTLTVSNMSPEDSSIYLCSVKGQAGMNTEAFFGQGTRLTVV.

J is TRBJ1-4 and V is TRBV20-1; 9 bases match TRBD1. V dropped 4 bases and J dropped 7; count of bases not matched to a gene: 10. The germline CDR1 and CDR2 sequences are DFQATT and SNEGSKA (reference sequence). This CDR3 comprises 15 residues. The CDR3 region has the DNA TGCAGTGCTAAACAGGGGGCCTCCTTCTCTGAAAAACTGTTTTTT. Its protein is CSAKQGASFSEKLFF.

The J gene is TRBJ2-7, the V gene TRBV2, with TRBD2 identical over 10 bases. Germline V gene data show CDR1 as SNHLY and CDR2 as FYNNEI. The CDR3 spans 15 residues. V gave up 5 bases and J gave up 4 bases; unmatched junction bases: 8. The CDR3 loop is CASSSGSGGGYEQYF. The CDR3 region has the DNA TGTGCCAGCAGTAGCGGGAGCGGGGGGGGATACGAGCAGTACTTC. The variable domain in full, with the rest retrieved from reference TRBV2 and TRBJ2-7, is EPEVTQTPSHQVTQMGQEVILRCVPISNHLYFYWYRQILGQKVEFLVSFYNNEISEKSEIFDDQFSVERPDGSNFTLKIRSTKLEDSAMYFCASSSGSGGGYEQYFGPGTRLTVT.

This clonotype was detected ten times or more. V and J are TRBV11-2 and TRBJ1-2; TRBD1 agrees at 7 bases. V lost 7 bases and J lost 6; bases outside the gene matches: 8. CDR1 is SGHAT and CDR2 is FQNNGV in the germline V gene. The CDR3 contains 13 residues. CDR3 loop: CASTRQGPNGYTF. CDR3 DNA: TGTGCCAGCACCCGACAGGGACCAAATGGCTACACCTTC.

V gene TRBV7-9 combines with J gene TRBJ1-3, with 7 bases matching TRBD1. CDR3 length equals 15 residues. V gave up 4 bases and J gave up 5 bases; unmatched junction bases: 8. Germline values: CDR1 SEHNR, CDR2 FQNEAQ (reference sequence). CDR3 DNA: TGTGCCAGCAGCTCGTCGGGACAGACCAGAAACACCATATATTTT. Amino acids: CASSSSGQTRNTIYF.

This clonotype occurred a few times. V gene TRBV20-1 combines with J gene TRBJ2-7; D call uncertain. Per germline, CDR1 DFQATT and CDR2 SNEGSKA (reference sequence). V lost 4 bases, J lost 0 bases, and 13 bases lay in between. The CDR3 length is 14 residues. This chain's CDR3 is CSATKPEDSYEQYF. DNA for the CDR3: TGCAGTGCTACAAAACCCGAAGACTCCTACGAGCAGTACTTC.

This clonotype was detected a few times. The genes are TRBV3-1 and TRBJ2-4; 12 bases line up with TRBD2. V shed 1 base and J 3 bases; nucleotides not matched to a gene: 4. Germline V CDR1 and CDR2: LGHDT, YNNKEL (reference sequence). CDR3 length: 17 amino acids. CDR3 region: CASSQGLAGVIKNIQYF. DNA of the CDR3: TGTGCCAGCAGCCAAGGACTAGCGGGAGTGATCAAAAACATTCAGTACTTC. Full variable domain (outside the CDR3, taken from reference TRBV3-1 and TRBJ2-4): DTAVSQTPKYLVTQMGNDKSIKCEQNLGHDTMYWYKQDSKKFLKIMFSYNNKELIINETVPNRFSPKSPDKAHLNLHINSLELGDSAVYFCASSQGLAGVIKNIQYFGAGTRLSVL.

The chain recombines TRBV18 with TRBJ2-1; 13 bases are a match to TRBD2. Germline CDR1 is KGHSH and CDR2 is LQKENI. Germline trimming cut 3 bases from V and 5 bases from J; bases unmatched to any gene: 13. The CDR3 runs 19 residues. CDR3 in amino acids: CASSPTRLAGGSSNNEQFF. The CDR3 DNA reads TGTGCCAGCTCACCGACTCGACTAGCGGGGGGCTCGAGTAACAATGAGCAGTTCTTC.

V usage is TRBV14 and J usage is TRBJ2-1, with TRBD1 as a possible D gene (5 bases). Germline V gene sequence: CDR1 SGHDN, CDR2 FVKESK. The CDR3 totals 15 residues. V was clipped by 6 bases and J by 5 bases, with 17 bases between them. The CDR3 sequence: CASRRAGFGHNEQFF. CDR3 DNA sequence: TGTGCCAGCAGACGAGCAGGGTTCGGCCACAATGAGCAGTTCTTC.

This clonotype appeared a few times. The V call is TRBV19, the J call TRBJ1-5; 10 bases map to TRBD1. With V trimmed by 10 bases and J by 6 bases, 9 bases remained unmatched. The CDR3 has 14 amino acids. Germline CDR1 and CDR2: LNHDA and SQIVND (reference sequence). The CDR3 DNA is TGTGCCACCCGGACAGGGGGTACTGCTCAGCCCCAGCATTTT. It yields the protein CATRTGGTAQPQHF.

This clonotype was counted at least ten times. V is TRBV5-1 and J is TRBJ2-5; the match to TRBD2 covers 7 bases. This CDR3 is 13 amino acids long. The germline gives CDR1 SGHRS, CDR2 YFSETQ. Unmatched junction bases numbered 4, after V lost 3 bases and J lost 5 bases. The CDR3 loop is CASSSDGRETQYF. The CDR3 nucleotides are TGCGCCAGCAGCTCGGACGGGAGGGAGACCCAGTACTTC. The full variable domain, its missing parts supplied by reference TRBV5-1 and TRBJ2-5, is KAGVTQTPRYLIKTRGQQVTLSCSPISGHRSVSWYQQTPGQGLQFLFEYFSETQRNKGNFPGRFSGRQFSNSRSEMNVSTLELGDSALYLCASSSDGRETQYFGPGTRLLVL.

The CDR3 DNA reads TGTGCCAGCAGCTTAGATCGGGCGGCGGCACCCTCTGGAAACACCATATATTTT. Its protein product is CASSLDRAAAPSGNTIYF. The rearrangement links TRBV11-2 to TRBJ1-3; D gene ambiguous. The CDR3 is made up of 18 amino acids. V gave up 0 bases and J gave up 0 bases, with 15 bases separating them. Germline CDR1 is SGHAT and CDR2 is FQNNGV. The full variable domain, completed using reference TRBV11-2 and TRBJ1-3, is EAGVAQSPRYKIIEKRQSVAFWCNPISGHATLYWYQQILGQGPKLLIQFQNNGVVDDSQLPKDRFSAERLKGVDSTLKIQPAKLEDSAVYLCASSLDRAAAPSGNTIYFGEGSWLTVV.

The chain couples TRBV7-6 to TRBJ2-1, with D tentatively TRBD1 (7 bases). With 5 bases removed from V and 7 bases from J, the gap between germline ends came to 9 bases. This CDR3 region has 12 residues. Germline-derived CDR1 and CDR2 are SGHVS and FNYEAQ. CDR3 loop: CASSAGGNEQFF. As DNA, the CDR3 is TGTGCCAGCAGCGCAGGGGGGAATGAGCAGTTCTTC.